This note documents a single TCR beta chain sequence. This CDR3 region has 13 residues. Germline V gene data show CDR1 as PRHDT and CDR2 as FYEKMQ (reference sequence). Trimming took off 3 bases at V and 2 bases at J, with 7 bases between the two ends. It was the approximately 130-subject validation cohort, separate from the approximately 700-subject first cohort, to which the donors belonged. This sample is drawn from a study of cytomegalovirus exposure and HLA in healthy donors. Measured with immunoSEQ multiplex PCR; TCRdb has only the in-frame clones, and not every one. Among about 120,000 clones, around 89% were seen once, and the ten largest hold about 6.9%.

The specimen sequenced was PBMCs. This TCR was sampled from a woman under 30 in good health and CMV-seropositive. This chain links TRBV13 with TRBJ2-5; no definite D call. The CDR3 nucleotides are TGTGCCAGCAGCTTCAACAATCAAGAGACCCAGTACTTC. As protein: CASSFNNQETQYF.